The clone carrying this T cell receptor beta chain was observed once. For TCRbeta, the library was prepared with unique molecular identifiers. MiXCR was run by TCRdb on the PCR reads, yielding one entry per CDR3 protein. Of a few hundred thousand distinct CDR3 sequences listed, 9.7% were seen once; the top ten hold less than 6%. The data were obtained in a study of T-cell reconstitution after alpha-beta-depleted transplantation in children. The CDR3 loop spans 18 amino acids. The trim removed 10 bases at V and 4 bases at J, leaving 23 bases unmatched. The germline CDR1 and CDR2 sequences are LGHDT and YNNKEL (reference sequence).

This TCR came from a human donor who donated a stem cell graft to a child with SCID. The sample consisted of PBMCs from the stem cell graft donor, taken from the stem cell graft. The chain couples TRBV3-1 to TRBJ2-7; 9 nucleotides align to TRBD1. CDR3 coding DNA: TGTGCCATCTGTTTAGCCCTATTACAGGGGGCTTTCGATTACGAGCAGTACTTC. Protein: CAICLALLQGAFDYEQYF.